The entry below gives a single T cell receptor beta chain sequence along with its context. The data were obtained in a study of blood T cell repertoires in COVID-19. On the study more broadly: COVID-19 samples collected from the United States, Italy and Spain covered acute and convalescent phases.

CDR3 length: 12 amino acids. Germline V gene lookup returns CDR1 SGHTS and CDR2 YDEGEE. Trimming left V 3 bases short and J 7 bases short, with 10 bases between. In the authors' workflow: Nucleated cell counts were estimated from reference gene primer amplification. Sequenced by immunoSEQ multiplex PCR; TCRdb stores in-frame clones only, minus some. That table gives V, J and clone size, and the DNA gave D and trimming. The sample includes roughly 120,000 clones, 80% to 90% seen only once; the top ten take approximately 2%. The clonotype originates from a woman aged 45-65 years with acute or convalescent COVID-19. Sequenced input: peripheral blood. The chain joins TRBV5-8 to TRBJ1-1; D not resolved. In DNA, the CDR3 is TGTGCCAGCAGCTCCGATTCTAGTGAAGCTTTCTTT. It yields the protein CASSSDSSEAFF. Full variable domain (outside the CDR3, taken from reference TRBV5-8 and TRBJ1-1): EAGVTQSPTHLIKTRGQQATLRCSPISGHTSVYWYQQALGLGLQFLLWYDEGEERNRGNFPPRFSGRQFPNYSSELNVNALELEDSALYLCASSSDSSEAFFGQGTRLTVV.